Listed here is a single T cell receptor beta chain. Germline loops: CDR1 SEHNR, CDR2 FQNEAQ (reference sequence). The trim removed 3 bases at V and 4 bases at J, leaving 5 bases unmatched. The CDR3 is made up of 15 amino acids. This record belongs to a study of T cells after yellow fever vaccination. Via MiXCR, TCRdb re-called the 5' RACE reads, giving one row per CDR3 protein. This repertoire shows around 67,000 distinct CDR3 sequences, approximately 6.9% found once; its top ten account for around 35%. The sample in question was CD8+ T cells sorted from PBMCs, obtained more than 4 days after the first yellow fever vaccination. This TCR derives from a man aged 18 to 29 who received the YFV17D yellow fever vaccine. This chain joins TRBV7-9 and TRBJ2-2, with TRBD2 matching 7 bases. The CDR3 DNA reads TGTGCCAGCAGCTTCCGGGACTATGTCACCGGGGAGCTGTTTTTT. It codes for CASSFRDYVTGELFF.